Described below is a single T cell receptor beta chain sequence and its context. Per the original data handling: Amplifying reference gene primers gave estimates of nucleated cell counts. Clones were read by immunoSEQ multiplex PCR, and TCRdb kept only the in-frame ones, dropping some. That table supplies the V and J calls and clone size; D and trimming were determined from the DNA. The sample has about 240,000 clones; about 81% are singletons. The record originates from a study of blood T cell repertoires in COVID-19. Study at large: COVID-19 samples from acute and convalescent phases originated in the United States, Italy and Spain. Nucleic acid was either cDNA or gDNA, and it came from T cells, B-cell-depleted T cells, or PBMCs.

The Seattle patients, enrolled during active infection, were followed longitudinally. Sequenced sample: peripheral blood. This TCR was recovered from a woman older than 75 with COVID-19, enrolled during active disease.

The CDR3 is CASSSDSGKETQYF. The CDR3, as DNA: TGTGCCAGCAGTTCGGATAGCGGGAAAGAGACCCAGTACTTC. The chain recombines TRBV9 with TRBJ2-5; 8 bases match TRBD2. Germline loops: CDR1 SGDLS, CDR2 YYNGEE. J lost 3 bases, V lost 5 bases, and 6 bases had no gene match. The CDR3 consists of 14 residues.